These T cell receptor beta chains were read from a single sample in a study of breast tumors, draining lymph nodes, adjacent tissues. TCRdb re-derived calls from the multiplex PCR reads in MiXCR, one entry per CDR3 protein. The table has over 200,000 distinct CDR3 sequences, about a third seen once. The sample taken for sequencing was axillary lymph node tissue. These receptors were obtained from a female donor with breast cancer. Some clones in this sample may be carry-over from other donors' samples. CDR3s include the opening cysteine and the closing phenylalanine or tryptophan. The size of a clone is reported for some rows only, either as once, few or many, or as a class for expanded clones.

v_call	clone_size	j_call	cdr3_aa
TRBV29-1	many	TRBJ2-7	CSVKGTGAYEQYF
TRBV20-1	many	TRBJ2-7	CSALPSTSAHEQYF
TRBV28	many	TRBJ2-7	CASSPQAGAAGEQYF
TRBV2	once	TRBJ1-2	CASSDQGTANYGYTF
TRBV19	-	TRBJ1-2	CASRPIGTGIRGYTF
TRBV12-3/TRBV12-4	-	TRBJ1-5	CASSFAGVNQPQHF
TRBV11-1	many	TRBJ2-1	CASSLIGQGRANEQFF
TRBV12-3/TRBV12-4	-	TRBJ2-1	CASSLFASGKNEQFF
TRBV11-2	few	TRBJ2-1	CASSFGGAASGSGDEQFF
TRBV29-1	medium-sized	TRBJ1-4	CSVAEGTNEKLFF